This TCR beta chain came from a study of T-cell reconstitution after alpha-beta-depleted transplantation in children. Preparation of the TCRbeta library involved a method that used unique molecular identifiers. Using its own MiXCR run on the PCR reads, TCRdb lists one record per CDR3 protein. Altogether about 370,000 distinct CDR3 sequences are present, about a fifth being singletons, with the ten largest covering 3.8%. The CDR3 length is 13 residues. Germline-derived CDR1 and CDR2 are SGHTA and FQGNSA. The germline V and J ends were trimmed by 5 bases and 5 bases, with 9 bases remaining between them.

The V gene is TRBV7-2, the J gene TRBJ2-2; D gene ambiguous. Sequencing was performed on PBMCs from the stem cell graft donor, taken from the stem cell graft. The sequence derives from a human donor who donated a stem cell graft to a child with acute myeloid leukemia. The CDR3 nucleotides are TGTGCCAGCAGCCTCACAGTTACCGGGGAGCTGTTTTTT. Translation: CASSLTVTGELFF.